This T cell receptor (beta chain) comes out of a study of cytomegalovirus exposure and HLA in healthy donors. The V end lost 0 bases, the J end lost 3 bases, and 10 bases lay between the germline ends. Germline V gene sequence: CDR1 SGHRS, CDR2 YFSETQ. This CDR3 has 15 residues. It was with 60 Vbeta and 13 Jbeta primers that the PCR ran. Repertoires were generated with immunoSEQ multiplex PCR, while TCRdb's copy carries only in-frame clones and drops some. The sample lists over 100,000 clones; 60% to 85% were seen once. The sequencing input was PBMCs. The clonotype comes from a woman aged 18-29 years in good health and CMV-seropositive. V and J are TRBV5-1 and TRBJ2-1; possibly TRBD1 for D (5 bases). CDR3 DNA: TGCGCCAGCAGCTTGGGGGCCACAGGCTACAATGAGCAGTTCTTC. Translated: CASSLGATGYNEQFF.